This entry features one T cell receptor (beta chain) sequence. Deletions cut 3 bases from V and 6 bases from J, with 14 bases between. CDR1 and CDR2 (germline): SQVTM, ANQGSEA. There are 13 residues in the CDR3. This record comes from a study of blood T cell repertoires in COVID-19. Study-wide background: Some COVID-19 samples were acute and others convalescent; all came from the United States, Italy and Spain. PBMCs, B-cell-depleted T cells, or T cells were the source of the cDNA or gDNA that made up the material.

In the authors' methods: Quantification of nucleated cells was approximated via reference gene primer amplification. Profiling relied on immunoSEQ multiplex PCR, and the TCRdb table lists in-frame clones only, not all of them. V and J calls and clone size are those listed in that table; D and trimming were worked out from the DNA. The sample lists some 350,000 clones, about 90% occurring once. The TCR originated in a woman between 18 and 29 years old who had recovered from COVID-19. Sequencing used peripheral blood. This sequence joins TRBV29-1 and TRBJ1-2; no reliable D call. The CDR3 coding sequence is TGCAGCGTTGATTTACGGCAGGAACATGGCTACACCTTC. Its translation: CSVDLRQEHGYTF.